This T cell receptor beta chain was recovered during a study of T-cell memory formation after mild COVID-19. From 5'RACE with constant-segment primers came TCR alpha and TCR beta cDNA libraries that carried sample barcodes and UMIs. TCRdb re-derived calls from the 5' RACE reads in MiXCR, one entry per CDR3 protein. Of about 350,000 distinct CDR3 sequences listed, 12% to 15% were seen once; the top ten hold 22%. CDR3 length: 16 residues. V was trimmed by 0 bases and J by 5 bases, leaving 16 bases between them. The germline gives CDR1 SGHRS, CDR2 YFSETQ. Study-wide results and limits: Contracting CD4+ clones lay largely in CM and EM, with CD8+ ones residing in EMRA. The authors did not confirm SARS-CoV-2 specificity of second-wave clones peaking day 37.

In this sample, this clonotype turned up many times. What it binds is not known. What was sequenced was PBMCs or a T cell subset sorted from them (not recorded which). The chain links TRBV5-1 to TRBJ2-3, with D possibly called TRBD1 or TRBD2 (5 bases each). This TCR was recovered from a man between 18 and 35 years old who had mild COVID-19 (a few samples of this study predate the infection). Cell type and time point are not known. In nucleotides, the CDR3 is TGCGCCAGCAGCTTGGTGCCAGGGAGTGTTGGAGATACGCAGTATTTT. It is translated as CASSLVPGSVGDTQYF.